Shown below are 30 T cell receptor beta chains from a single sample sequenced in a study of vaccination effects on CD4 cells after COVID-19. Prior to sequencing, the ViraFEST assay stimulated PBMC with viral peptide pools, which expanded the antigen-specific CD4+ T cells. Following 10 days of culture, CD4+ T cells were isolated. Participants completed two doses of the BNT162b2 or mRNA-1273 vaccine. Sequenced by immunoSEQ multiplex PCR; TCRdb stores in-frame clones only, minus some. The repertoire holds around 60,000 clones, with about 80% as singletons. Their target antigens are unknown. Here the sequenced sample was CD4+ T cells from PBMCs cultured with HCoV-229E spike peptides, taken after COVID-19 vaccination. These receptors were obtained from a human donor who received a COVID-19 vaccine.

V and J are TRBV14 and TRBJ2-7, with TRBD1 as a possible D gene (6 bases). Trimming took off 5 bases at V and 0 bases at J, with 17 bases between the two ends. CDR1 is SGHDN, CDR2 FVKESK, per germline. CDR3 length: 16 residues. The CDR3 nucleotides are TGTGCCAGCAGCAAGAAACCCCCAGGGGTCTCCTACGAGCAGTACGTC. This codes for CASSKKPPGVSYEQYV.

DNA for the CDR3: TGTGCCAGCAGCTTAGAGAGGACTAGCGGGGTCCAAGAGACCCAGTACTTC. It specifies CASSLERTSGVQETQYF. The chain has TRBV11-2 and TRBJ2-5; TRBD2 aligns across 12 bases. Germline V lookup: CDR1 SGHAT, CDR2 FQNNGV. This CDR3 has 17 amino acids. V trimming: 0 bases; J trimming: 1 base; junction bases outside the gene matches: 3.

The rearrangement joins TRBV9 to TRBJ2-3; 10 nucleotides align to TRBD2. Trimming cost V 3 bases and J 4 bases; bases outside gene matches: 14. The CDR3 sequence is 18 residues long. In germline, CDR1 is SGDLS, CDR2 YYNGEE. This CDR3 is CASSELAGVAPRPDTQYF. The CDR3 DNA reads as TGTGCCAGCAGCGAGCTAGCGGGGGTCGCCCCTCGTCCAGATACGCAGTATTTT.

This clone has more than one count but fewer than ten. The V and J genes are TRBV5-1 and TRBJ1-3, with D perhaps TRBD1 (5 bases). V shed 2 bases and J shed 4 bases, with 7 bases lying between them. The germline CDR1 and CDR2 sequences are SGHRS and YFSETQ. The CDR3 is 13 amino acids. The CDR3 sequence is CASSFPGGNTIYF. CDR3 nucleotide sequence: TGCGCCAGCAGCTTTCCAGGGGGAAACACCATATATTTT.

The chain uses TRBV10-2 and TRBJ1-2; TRBD1 is a possible D gene (6 bases). There are 12 residues in the CDR3. Trimming took off 11 bases at V and 8 bases at J, with 18 bases between the two ends. In germline, CDR1 is WSHSY, CDR2 SAAADI. The CDR3 DNA follows: TGCGCCGCAGGGGCGTCGGGGAAGGGCTACACCTTC. Residues: CAAGASGKGYTF.

As DNA, the CDR3 is TGTGCCAGCAGCCAAGCGGTCGGGTTTAGGTCCTACAATGAGCAGTTCTTC. Residues: CASSQAVGFRSYNEQFF. The chain has TRBV14 and TRBJ2-1; the D is unclear. V was pared by 1 base and J by 1 base, with 14 bases between. This CDR3 is built from 17 residues. CDR1 and CDR2 from the germline V gene are SGHDN and FVKESK.

The genes are TRBV5-4 and TRBJ2-1, with D hard to call. Germline V gene lookup returns CDR1 SGHNT and CDR2 YYREEE (reference sequence). Trimming removed 1 base from V and 10 bases from J, with 24 bases in between. The CDR3 is 17 amino acids. The CDR3 spells CASSLMAGPAVSREQFF. As DNA, the CDR3 is TGTGCCAGCAGCTTGATGGCCGGACCCGCGGTGAGCAGAGAGCAGTTCTTC.

The chain recombines TRBV5-1 with TRBJ2-3; D possibly corresponds to TRBD2 (6 bases). V was cut by 0 bases and J by 4 bases, with 9 bases left in between. Germline values: CDR1 SGHRS, CDR2 YFSETQ. The CDR3 spans 14 residues. CDR3 sequence: CASSLGSGADTQYF. CDR3 sequence (DNA): TGCGCCAGCAGCTTGGGATCGGGGGCAGATACGCAGTATTTT.

This clone came up a few times. The chain uses TRBV30 and TRBJ1-1; 7 bases match TRBD1. Germline V gives CDR1 GTSNPN, CDR2 SVGIG (reference sequence). Trimming took 3 bases from V and 0 from J; bases not matched to a gene: 7. This CDR3 contains 15 residues. CDR3 DNA: TGTGCCTGGAGGAGAACGACAGGGATGAACACTGAAGCTTTCTTT. Amino acids: CAWRRTTGMNTEAFF.

The chain links TRBV29-1 to TRBJ1-2; D remains unclear. Germline V lookup: CDR1 SQVTM, CDR2 ANQGSEA. V gave up 4 bases and J gave up 0 bases, with 15 bases separating them. This CDR3 is built from 15 residues. The CDR3 coding sequence is TGCAGCGTTGGGGGAACCTCTGAAACTAACTATGGCTACACCTTC. This encodes CSVGGTSETNYGYTF.

The gene calls are TRBV30 and TRBJ1-1; D not resolved. V lost 4 bases and J lost 5, with 14 bases in between. The germline V gene encodes CDR1 GTSNPN and CDR2 SVGIG (reference sequence). This CDR3 is built from 13 residues. This CDR3 reads CAWTARRWTEAFF. The CDR3 coding sequence is TGTGCCTGGACGGCCAGGCGGTGGACTGAAGCTTTCTTT.

This sequence joins TRBV6-5 and TRBJ1-1, with D unclear. CDR1 and CDR2 (germline): MNHEY, SVGAGI. The CDR3 loop spans 12 amino acids. Trimming left V 7 bases short and J 7 bases short, with 13 bases between. As DNA, the CDR3 is TGTGCCAGCACCCCAATGGTTGGTGAAGCTTTCTTT. Protein product: CASTPMVGEAFF.

The chain uses TRBV19 and TRBJ2-3, with a possible D match to TRBD2 (6 bases). The CDR3 contains 15 residues. Trimming cost V 3 bases and J 3 bases, with 13 bases left between them. The germline V gene encodes CDR1 LNHDA and CDR2 SQIVND (reference sequence). The CDR3 loop is CASSIGGSRTDTQYF. The CDR3 nucleotides are TGTGCCAGTAGTATTGGAGGGTCGAGGACAGATACGCAGTATTTT.

The chain joins TRBV28 to TRBJ1-4; D is possibly TRBD1 (6 bases). The ends were cut back, 2 bases at V and 8 bases at J, with 15 bases in the middle. The germline V gene encodes CDR1 MDHEN and CDR2 SYDVKM. The CDR3 length is 15 residues. The CDR3 coding sequence is TGTGCCAGCAGTTTAGGCACAGGGTTTCGGGAAAAACTGTTTTTT. It specifies CASSLGTGFREKLFF.

This clone has just one count. The rearrangement uses TRBV18 and TRBJ1-1; 7 bases agree with TRBD1. Germline V gene data show CDR1 as KGHSH and CDR2 as LQKENI. V was pared by 1 base and J by 2 bases, with 16 bases of the junction left unmatched. The CDR3 is made up of 19 amino acids. The CDR3 nucleotides read TGTGCCAGCTCACCACTAAATAGTATAGTGGGACAGAAAAACACTGAAGCTTTCTTT. It yields the protein CASSPLNSIVGQKNTEAFF.

V and J are TRBV5-1 and TRBJ1-1; D possibly corresponds to TRBD1 (6 bases). The V and J ends lost 4 bases and 7 bases respectively, with 20 bases between them. The CDR3 extends over 15 amino acids. Germline V lookup: CDR1 SGHRS, CDR2 YFSETQ. The CDR3 DNA sequence: TGCGCCAGCAGCGCAAACAGGGCGGGGGATGGTGAAGCTTTCTTT. Translation: CASSANRAGDGEAFF.

J is TRBJ1-5 and V is TRBV2; 9 bases fit TRBD1. After removal of 8 bases from V and 1 base from J, the junction contained 6 bases not matched to a gene. Germline V CDR1 and CDR2: SNHLY, FYNNEI. The CDR3 contains 15 residues. CDR3 sequence: CASRDRETSNQPQHF. DNA for the CDR3: TGTGCCAGCCGGGACAGGGAAACAAGCAATCAGCCCCAGCATTTT.

J is TRBJ2-2 and V is TRBV11-2; D uncertain. Trimming removed 5 bases from V and 4 bases from J, with 17 bases in between. The CDR3 totals 16 residues. CDR1 SGHAT and CDR2 FQNNGV come from the germline V gene. Here the CDR3 reads CASSPSIGFGTGELFF. For the CDR3, the DNA is TGTGCCAGCAGCCCCAGTATTGGGTTCGGCACCGGGGAGCTGTTTTTT.

Here the CDR3 reads CASSLGQLLLTDTQYF. Written as DNA, the CDR3 is TGTGCCAGCAGCCTAGGACAACTCCTTCTCACAGATACGCAGTATTTT. This chain connects TRBV7-8 to TRBJ2-3, with D tentatively TRBD1 (5 bases). The CDR3 is 16 residues long. CDR1 is SGHVS and CDR2 is FQNEAQ in the germline V gene. The V gene lost 5 bases and the J gene lost 2 bases, with 17 bases spanning the gap.

This sequence joins TRBV2 and TRBJ2-5, with D possibly matching TRBD1 (6 bases). The germline V gene encodes CDR1 SNHLY and CDR2 FYNNEI. This CDR3 is built from 12 residues. V was shortened by 6 bases and J by 5 bases, with 10 bases between the two germline ends. DNA for the CDR3: TGTGCCAGCAGACTTCAGGGGGAGACCCAGTACTTC. It encodes CASRLQGETQYF.

The CDR3 nucleotides read TGTGCCAGCAGTTTGAGGGGTTGGGATGGCTACACCTTC. Amino acids: CASSLRGWDGYTF. The rearrangement joins TRBV28 to TRBJ1-2, with D perhaps matching TRBD1 (5 bases). Germline V CDR1 and CDR2: MDHEN, SYDVKM. The CDR3 totals 13 residues. V lost 3 bases to trimming and J lost 6 bases, with 11 bases between them.

The table lists this clone with a count of one. The J gene is TRBJ2-1, the V gene TRBV29-1; tentative D call: TRBD1 (5 bases). This CDR3 has 13 amino acids. Germline CDR1 and CDR2: SQVTM and ANQGSEA. The ends were cut back, 3 bases at V and 4 bases at J, with 10 bases in the middle. The chain's CDR3 is CSVEKGVYNEQFF. CDR3 coding DNA: TGCAGCGTTGAGAAAGGGGTTTACAATGAGCAGTTCTTC.

A single count supports this clone. The chain links TRBV6-5 to TRBJ2-7, with a tentative D call TRBD1 (6 bases). The CDR3 consists of 15 residues. Trimming removed 1 base at V and 3 bases at J, with 13 bases between. CDR1 is MNHEY, CDR2 SVGAGI, per germline. The CDR3 nucleotides read TGTGCCAGCAGTTACTTGTCAGGGGCGGGCTACGAGCAGTACGTC. It is translated as CASSYLSGAGYEQYV.

The chain joins TRBV7-8 to TRBJ2-7, with TRBD1 as a possible D gene (6 bases). Germline CDR1 SGHVS, CDR2 FQNEAQ. CDR3 length: 13 residues. Trimming pared 2 bases from V and 6 bases from J, leaving 11 bases between. CDR3: CASSLTKGGEQYV. CDR3 nucleotides: TGTGCCAGCAGCTTAACTAAAGGGGGCGAGCAGTACGTC.

The chain is built from TRBV5-6 and TRBJ2-3; possible D gene TRBD1, 6 bases. Per the germline V gene, CDR1 is SGHDT and CDR2 is YYEEEE. The CDR3 is made up of 15 amino acids. V was trimmed by 2 bases and J by 2 bases, leaving 12 bases between them. CDR3: CASSFRDILTDTQYF. Written as DNA, the CDR3 is TGTGCCAGCAGCTTCCGGGACATCCTCACAGATACGCAGTATTTT.

This clone was observed once. This sequence joins TRBV10-3 and TRBJ1-2; D not resolved. Trimming stripped 8 bases from V and 5 bases from J, with 3 bases between. CDR3 size: 9 residues. Germline CDR1 is ENHRY and CDR2 is SYGVKD. The CDR3 coding sequence is TGTGCCATCGGGTATGGCTACACCTTC. Translating it yields CAIGYGYTF.

The rearrangement joins TRBV6-5 to TRBJ1-2; weak D call: TRBD1 (5 bases). V gave up 2 bases and J gave up 2 bases, with 15 bases separating them. The CDR3 sequence is 16 residues long. Germline CDR1 and CDR2: MNHEY and SVGAGI. The DNA of the CDR3 is TGTGCCAGCAGTTACCTGCCCTCGACAGCGAACTATGGCTACACCTTC. It encodes CASSYLPSTANYGYTF.

This chain connects TRBV10-1 to TRBJ2-5; 7 bases map to TRBD1. Germline CDR1 and CDR2: WNHNN and SYGVQD (reference sequence). The length of the CDR3 is 14 residues. The V and J ends lost 4 bases and 1 base, in that order; junction bases with no gene match: 3. The DNA for the CDR3 is TGCGCCAGCAGTGCAAACAGGGGCCAAGAGACCCAGTACTTC. As protein: CASSANRGQETQYF.

This clone came up once. The chain links TRBV5-4 to TRBJ2-5; unclear D gene. The germline V gene has CDR1 SGHNT and CDR2 YYREEE (reference sequence). The V gene lost 0 bases and the J gene lost 2 bases, with 5 bases spanning the gap. The CDR3 consists of 13 residues. The CDR3 DNA reads TGTGCCAGCAGCTTGGACAGTCAAGAGACCCAGTACTTC. The encoded protein is CASSLDSQETQYF.

The rearrangement joins TRBV20-1 to TRBJ2-1, with unresolved D. The CDR3 spans 10 residues. Trimming shortened V by 6 bases and J by 7 bases, and 7 bases separated the two germline ends. Germline V CDR1 and CDR2: DFQATT, SNEGSKA (reference sequence). CDR3 sequence reads: CSALGNEQFF. In DNA, the CDR3 is TGCAGTGCGTTGGGGAATGAGCAGTTCTTC.